This entry features one T cell receptor beta chain sequence. This specimen comes from a study of cytomegalovirus exposure and HLA in healthy donors. PCR was performed using 60 Vbeta and 13 Jbeta primers. The assay was immunoSEQ multiplex PCR, and TCRdb's table has in-frame clones only and misses some. This sample has 110,000 or so clones, with 70% to 90% found just once. V shed 3 bases and J shed 5 bases, with 12 bases lying between them. The CDR3 is 14 amino acids. CDR1 SGHAT and CDR2 FQNNGV come from the germline V gene. The chain carries TRBV11-2 and TRBJ2-3; D is ambiguous. Sequenced material: PBMCs. The sequence was obtained from a man in his forties in good health and CMV-seronegative. The CDR3 DNA reads TGTGCCAGCAGCTTTGGAGTTCTTGGAGATACGCAGTATTTT. Its protein product is CASSFGVLGDTQYF.